The following is a TCR beta chain sequence with its context. The data were taken from a study of blood T cell repertoires in COVID-19. Trimming pared 4 bases from V and 10 bases from J, leaving 11 bases between. This CDR3 contains 13 residues. Repertoires were generated with immunoSEQ multiplex PCR, while TCRdb's copy carries only in-frame clones and drops some. The sample lists around 400,000 clones; around 87% were seen once. J is TRBJ1-6 and V is TRBV12-3 or TRBV12-4; D perhaps matches TRBD1 (5 bases). The sample consisted of peripheral blood. The clonotype was recovered from a woman aged 60-75 years with COVID-19, enrolled during active disease. The CDR3 loop reads CASSYQGGSPLHF. CDR3 coding DNA: TGTGCCAGCAGTTACCAGGGTGGCTCACCCCTCCACTTT.